This is a list of T cell receptor beta chains from one sample in a study of blood T cell repertoires in COVID-19. The data were produced by immunoSEQ multiplex PCR, yet TCRdb's version contains in-frame clones alone and is incomplete. The sample has 200,000 to 300,000 clones, around four fifths seen once. Material: peripheral blood. The receptors derive from a man aged 40-55 years with acute or convalescent COVID-19. Both conserved end residues are part of each CDR3. Each record gives: D gene, V gene, J gene, clone size, CDR3 protein, CDR3 DNA. D genes are given only for firm matches. The size of a clone is reported for some rows only, either as once, few or many, or as a class for expanded clones.

D gene: TRBD2; V gene: TRBV5-6; J gene: TRBJ2-7; clone size: -; CDR3 protein: CASSLIAGVYEQYF; CDR3 DNA: TGTGCCAGCAGCTTGATAGCGGGAGTTTACGAGCAGTACTTC
D gene: -; V gene: TRBV30; J gene: TRBJ1-5; clone size: -; CDR3 protein: CAWSQSNQPQHF; CDR3 DNA: TGTGCCTGGAGTCAAAGCAATCAGCCCCAGCATTTT
D gene: TRBD2; V gene: TRBV11-2; J gene: TRBJ2-5; clone size: -; CDR3 protein: CASSLTSGRVTQYF; CDR3 DNA: TGTGCCAGCAGCTTGACTAGCGGGAGGGTGACCCAGTACTTC
D gene: TRBD1; V gene: TRBV7-9; J gene: TRBJ2-7; clone size: -; CDR3 protein: CASSPGQGLGEQYF; CDR3 DNA: TGTGCCAGCAGCCCGGGACAGGGGTTAGGGGAGCAGTACTTC
D gene: -; V gene: TRBV29-1; J gene: TRBJ1-1; clone size: -; CDR3 protein: CSVVSANTEAFF; CDR3 DNA: TGCAGCGTGGTCAGTGCAAACACTGAAGCTTTCTTT
D gene: TRBD2; V gene: TRBV10-3; J gene: TRBJ2-2; clone size: -; CDR3 protein: CAISPGRGGTGELFF; CDR3 DNA: TGTGCCATCAGTCCGGGACGGGGGGGAACCGGGGAGCTGTTTTTT
D gene: -; V gene: TRBV21-1; J gene: TRBJ1-4; clone size: -; CDR3 protein: CASSKFFLPPEKLFF; CDR3 DNA: TGTGCCAGCAGCAAGTTCTTCCTTCCCCCGGAAAAACTGTTTTTT
D gene: -; V gene: TRBV4-2; J gene: TRBJ1-4; clone size: -; CDR3 protein: CASSQSGNNEKLFF; CDR3 DNA: TGTGCCAGCAGCCAATCCGGGAACAATGAAAAACTGTTTTTT
D gene: TRBD1; V gene: TRBV19; J gene: TRBJ1-1; clone size: -; CDR3 protein: CASSTRTGLTEAFF; CDR3 DNA: TGTGCCAGTAGTACCAGGACAGGTCTCACTGAAGCTTTCTTT
D gene: -; V gene: TRBV7-9; J gene: TRBJ1-1; clone size: -; CDR3 protein: CASSFPPGMNEAFF; CDR3 DNA: TGTGCCAGCAGCTTCCCCCCGGGAATGAATGAAGCTTTCTTT
D gene: -; V gene: TRBV28; J gene: TRBJ2-1; clone size: -; CDR3 protein: CASSLHPWGVVSYNEQFF; CDR3 DNA: TGTGCCAGCAGTTTACATCCCTGGGGGGTGGTCTCCTACAATGAGCAGTTCTTC
D gene: TRBD1; V gene: TRBV4-1; J gene: TRBJ2-7; clone size: -; CDR3 protein: CASSQAQTGTDFEQYF; CDR3 DNA: TGCGCCAGCAGCCAAGCACAAACCGGGACAGATTTCGAGCAGTACTTC
D gene: -; V gene: TRBV12-5; J gene: TRBJ2-5; clone size: -; CDR3 protein: CASGASGTLTQYF; CDR3 DNA: TGTGCTAGTGGCGCCTCCGGGACTCTGACCCAGTACTTC
D gene: TRBD1; V gene: TRBV10-1; J gene: TRBJ2-2; clone size: -; CDR3 protein: CASSGTGTGELFF; CDR3 DNA: TGCGCCAGCAGCGGGACAGGGACCGGGGAGCTGTTTTTT
D gene: -; V gene: TRBV18; J gene: TRBJ1-1; clone size: once; CDR3 protein: CASTPQQAFDTEAFF; CDR3 DNA: TGTGCCAGCACCCCACAGCAGGCTTTCGACACTGAAGCTTTCTTT
D gene: TRBD1; V gene: TRBV18; J gene: TRBJ2-7; clone size: few; CDR3 protein: CASSPPAGTGEQYF; CDR3 DNA: TGTGCCAGCTCACCACCGGCCGGGACAGGCGAGCAGTACTTC